What follows is one T cell receptor beta chain and its context. What it binds is not known. The CDR3 extends over 12 amino acids. Germline CDR1 SQVTM, CDR2 ANQGSEA. Between the trimmed V and J ends, which lost 3 bases and 7 bases, there was a span of 13 bases. MiXCR, applied by TCRdb to the RT-PCR reads, yields one record per CDR3 protein. The sample carries around 520,000 distinct CDR3 sequences, about 25% recorded once. The record originates from a study of response to subunit inactivated influenza vaccine. Study observations and caveats: The authors suggested that every seasonal influenza vaccination recruits few new T cells.

The clonotype was recovered from a man in his fifties who received an inactivated influenza vaccine. The sequenced sample was CD4+ T cells sorted from PBMCs, obtained 5 days after vaccination. The chain uses TRBV29-1 and TRBJ2-7; no reliable D call. The CDR3 nucleotides read TGCAGCGTTGAGGTAGGGTTGGGGGAGCAGTACTTC. As protein: CSVEVGLGEQYF.